This paragraph reports one T cell receptor beta chain. The target antigen is unknown. Germline CDR1 MNHEY, CDR2 SMNVEV (reference sequence). V was clipped by 1 base and J by 6 bases; unmatched bases: 10. CDR3 length: 17 residues. Here immunoSEQ multiplex PCR was the method, and the copy in TCRdb shows in-frame clones only, minus some. The top ten clones hold around 0.69% of a sample with 77,000 or so clones, around 92% of them seen once. This sample was included in a study of graft-versus-host responses after intestinal transplantation. The study's findings and limits: Declining HvG levels early post-transplant were linked to peak circulating GvH clone levels. Subjects displaying graft-donor T cell macrochimerism possessed elevated graft-versus-host to host-versus-graft clonal ratios inside allografts. Recipient-marrow GvH clones were detected, some having first appeared in ileum or blood.

This sample comprised PBMCs, obtained 98 days after intestinal transplantation. The V and J genes are TRBV27 and TRBJ2-1; 9 bases map to TRBD1. This TCR was recovered from a human patient who received an intestinal transplant, so some T cells may come from the graft donor. CDR3 residues: CASSLLSVTGGGNEQFF. As DNA, the CDR3 is TGTGCCAGCAGTTTATTGTCCGTGACAGGGGGTGGCAATGAGCAGTTCTTC.